The 8 T cell receptor beta chains reported below all come from one sample, sequenced in a study of blood T cells in healthy people across ages. Alongside a J-beta primer mix, a sample-barcoded 5' primer served in a second PCR lasting about 7 to 11 cycles. Each CDR3 protein gets one entry after TCRdb re-called the 5' RACE reads with MiXCR. The sample lists around 1,100,000 distinct CDR3 sequences, roughly two fifths seen once, with around 13% in the top ten. Sequenced sample: blood. Receptors originate from a man between 18 and 29 years old in good health.

The J gene is TRBJ2-3, the V gene TRBV5-6, with TRBD2 matching over 9 bases. The CDR3 has 17 amino acids. Germline V gene sequence: CDR1 SGHDT, CDR2 YYEEEE. V lost 0 bases, J lost 2 bases, and 7 bases stayed unmatched. The CDR3 loop is CASSLDLAGTYTDTQYF. CDR3 nucleotides: TGTGCCAGCAGCTTGGATCTAGCGGGGACCTACACAGATACGCAGTATTTT. Full variable domain (outside the CDR3, taken from reference TRBV5-6 and TRBJ2-3): DAGVTQSPTHLIKTRGQQVTLRCSPKSGHDTVSWYQQALGQGPQFIFQYYEEEERQRGNFPDRFSGHQFPNYSSELNVNALLLGDSALYLCASSLDLAGTYTDTQYFGPGTRLTVL.

The chain joins TRBV20-1 to TRBJ2-7; possibly TRBD1 or TRBD2 for D (6 bases each). The J call could be wrong; TRBJ2-5 is a better fit for the DNA end. The V gene's germline CDR1 is DFQATT and CDR2 SNEGSKA (reference sequence). The CDR3 is made up of 13 amino acids. The CDR3 here is CSARGGGKETQYF. The CDR3 DNA follows: TGCAGTGCTAGAGGAGGGGGGAAAGAGACCCAGTACTTC.

The chain recombines TRBV7-9 with TRBJ1-4, with TRBD1 matching 9 bases. The ends lost 1 base at V and 7 bases at J; junction bases unmatched: 4. CDR1 and CDR2 (germline): SEHNR, FQNEAQ (reference sequence). This CDR3 region has 15 residues. The CDR3 DNA reads as TGTGCCAGCAGCTTAGGGGACAGGGAGCGTGAAAAACTGTTTTTT. Translating gives CASSLGDREREKLFF.

The chain recombines TRBV20-1 with TRBJ1-5; D may be TRBD1 (5 bases). Germline V gene data show CDR1 as DFQATT and CDR2 as SNEGSKA (reference sequence). The CDR3 consists of 15 residues. With 1 base removed from V and 4 bases from J, the gap between germline ends came to 14 bases. CDR3 nucleotides: TGCAGTGCTAGAGTACGGGACGGAATGAATCAGCCCCAGCATTTT. Amino acids: CSARVRDGMNQPQHF.

In this sample, this clonotype turned up many times. The V and J genes are TRBV29-1 and TRBJ2-3; 7 nucleotides agree with TRBD2. Trimming removed 5 bases from V and 2 bases from J; junction bases left unmatched: 7. The CDR3 sequence is 14 residues long. From germline, CDR1 is SQVTM and CDR2 ANQGSEA. The CDR3 spells CSVSGEPFTDTQYF. In DNA form, the CDR3 reads TGCAGCGTTAGCGGGGAACCGTTCACAGATACGCAGTATTTT.

The chain couples TRBV4-3 to TRBJ2-1; D gene ambiguous. Trimming left V 6 bases short and J 5 bases short, with 14 bases between. The germline CDR1 and CDR2 sequences are LGHNA and YSLEER. The CDR3 totals 14 residues. The DNA of the CDR3 is TGCGCCAGCAGTCCTAGAATGGAAGACAATGAGCAGTTCTTC. This sequence encodes CASSPRMEDNEQFF.

V and J are TRBV20-1 and TRBJ1-5; TRBD1 agrees at 10 bases. CDR1 and CDR2 from the germline V gene are DFQATT and SNEGSKA (reference sequence). The CDR3 spans 20 residues. Trimming cost V 0 bases and J 7 bases; bases outside gene matches: 21. CDR3 sequence: CSARDELPGQGVWMDQPQHF. The CDR3 nucleotides read TGCAGTGCTAGAGATGAGCTTCCCGGACAGGGGGTTTGGATGGACCAGCCCCAGCATTTT.

A word on this clonotype: One end of the junction is discordant with germline, which a read error may explain. V usage is TRBV6-5 and J usage is TRBJ1-4; no definite D call. This CDR3 has 14 residues. CDR1 is MNHEY, CDR2 SVGAGI, per germline. Written as DNA, the CDR3 is TGTGCCAGCGGCAGGCGGGTATCGAGTGAAAGACTGTTTTTT. It yields the protein CASGRRVSSERLFF.